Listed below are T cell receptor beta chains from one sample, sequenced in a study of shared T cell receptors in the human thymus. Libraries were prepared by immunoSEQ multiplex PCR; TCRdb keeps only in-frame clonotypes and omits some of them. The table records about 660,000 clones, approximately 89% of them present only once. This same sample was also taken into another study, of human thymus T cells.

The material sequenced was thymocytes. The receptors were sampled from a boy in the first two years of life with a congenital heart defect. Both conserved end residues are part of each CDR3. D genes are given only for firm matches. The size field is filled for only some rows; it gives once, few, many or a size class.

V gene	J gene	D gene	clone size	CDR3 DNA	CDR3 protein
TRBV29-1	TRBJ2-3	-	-	TGCAGCGTGGGCCGAACGGGAGTTTTCACAGATACGCAGTATTTT	CSVGRTGVFTDTQYF
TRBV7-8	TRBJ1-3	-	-	TGTGCCAGCAGCCAACGGGGGGCTGGAAACACCATATATTTT	CASSQRGAGNTIYF
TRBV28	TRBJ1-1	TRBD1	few	TGTGCCAGCAGTTTAAGGGGGCCGAACACTGAAGCTTTCTTT	CASSLRGPNTEAFF
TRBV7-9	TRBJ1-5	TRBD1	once	TGTGCCAGCAGCTTCGGGACAGGGACGCTTCAGCCCCAGCATTTT	CASSFGTGTLQPQHF
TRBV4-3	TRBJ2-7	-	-	TGCGCCAGCAGCCAAGAGGGCCCCCGACAGGTGAGCTCCTACGAGCAGTACTTC	CASSQEGPRQVSSYEQYF
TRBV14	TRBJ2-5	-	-	TGTGCCAGCAGCCATCCTCTAGCGGAGGGGGAAGAGACCCAGTACTTC	CASSHPLAEGEETQYF
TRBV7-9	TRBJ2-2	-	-	TGTGCCAGCAGCCTTGAGGGTAATGCCGGGGAGCTGTTTTTT	CASSLEGNAGELFF
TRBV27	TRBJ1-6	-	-	TGTGCCAGCAGTTCCCTAGACGCCAATTCACCCCTCCACTTT	CASSSLDANSPLHF
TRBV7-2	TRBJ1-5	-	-	TGTGCCAGCAGCTTTTACGGGAATCAGCCCCAGCATTTT	CASSFYGNQPQHF
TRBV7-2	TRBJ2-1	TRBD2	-	TGTGCCAGCAGCCACGGGACTAGCGGGGGGATCAATGAGCAGTTCTTC	CASSHGTSGGINEQFF
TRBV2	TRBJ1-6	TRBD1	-	TGTGCCATCCGGGACAGTAATTCACCCCTCCACTTT	CAIRDSNSPLHF
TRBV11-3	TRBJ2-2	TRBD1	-	TGTGCCAGCAGCTCAACCGGGACAGCGAACACCGGGGAGCTGTTTTTT	CASSSTGTANTGELFF
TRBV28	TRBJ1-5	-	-	TGTGCCAGCAGTTTGTACAAGGGGACTTATAGCAATCAGCCCCAGCATTTT	CASSLYKGTYSNQPQHF
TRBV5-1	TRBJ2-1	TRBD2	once	TGCGCCAGCAGCCGAGGGACTAGCGGGTACAATGAGCAGTTCTTC	CASSRGTSGYNEQFF
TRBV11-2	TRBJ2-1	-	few	TGTGCCAGCAGCTTAGAGACAGAGCAGTTCTTC	CASSLETEQFF
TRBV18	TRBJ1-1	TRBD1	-	TGTGCCAGCTCAGAACAGGGGGGAGGTGAAGCTTTCTTT	CASSEQGGGEAFF
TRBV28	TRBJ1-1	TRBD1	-	TGTGCCAGCAGTTCGGACAGGGGCGGGAGCGTGAACACTGAAGCTTTCTTT	CASSSDRGGSVNTEAFF
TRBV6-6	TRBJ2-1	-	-	TGTGCCAGCAGTACACCGGGACAAGAGGAAAATGAGCAGTTCTTC	CASSTPGQEENEQFF
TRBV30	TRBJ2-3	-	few	TGTGCCTGGAGTGTACCCAGCCTGAAGAGGACAGATACGCAGTATTTT	CAWSVPSLKRTDTQYF
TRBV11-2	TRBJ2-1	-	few	TGTGCCAGCAGCTTAGATCACGGGGGTGGCAATGAGCAGTTCTTC	CASSLDHGGGNEQFF